This is a list of T cell receptor beta chains from one sample in a study of T-cell reconstitution after alpha-beta-depleted transplantation in children. Each CDR3 protein gets one entry after TCRdb re-called the PCR reads with MiXCR. The table has approximately 630,000 distinct CDR3 sequences, around 12% seen once; the top ten hold 0.79%. Here the sequenced sample was PBMCs, taken before TCRalphabeta/CD19-depleted stem cell transplant. The receptors here all came from a girl aged 2-10 years with congenital amegakaryocytic thrombocytopenia, due to receive a stem cell transplant. Both conserved end residues are part of each CDR3. A D gene is named only where the DNA matches it firmly.

d_call: TRBD2
v_call: TRBV29-1
j_call: TRBJ2-7
cdr3_aa: CSVEDHASGKTYEQYF

d_call: NA
v_call: TRBV20-1
j_call: TRBJ1-5
cdr3_aa: CSAGTSGQPQHF

d_call: NA
v_call: TRBV12-3/TRBV12-4
j_call: TRBJ2-2
cdr3_aa: CAIAQENTGELFF

d_call: NA
v_call: TRBV19
j_call: TRBJ1-5
cdr3_aa: CASSTYRQPQHF

d_call: TRBD2
v_call: TRBV5-1
j_call: TRBJ2-7
cdr3_aa: CASSLAGLAGTYEQYF

d_call: TRBD1
v_call: TRBV5-1
j_call: TRBJ2-2
cdr3_aa: CASSQTLTGGYVEELFF

d_call: NA
v_call: TRBV20-1
j_call: TRBJ2-7
cdr3_aa: CSARDRGAFYEQYF

d_call: NA
v_call: TRBV28
j_call: TRBJ2-2
cdr3_aa: CASNGQTRNTRELFF

d_call: NA
v_call: TRBV20-1
j_call: TRBJ2-1
cdr3_aa: CSARRAATLVPNEQFF

d_call: NA
v_call: TRBV7-9
j_call: TRBJ2-7
cdr3_aa: CASSGATSRSYEQYF

d_call: NA
v_call: TRBV28
j_call: TRBJ2-7
cdr3_aa: CASRTQGLTYEQYF

d_call: NA
v_call: TRBV29-1
j_call: TRBJ2-1
cdr3_aa: CSVEKGRVSPFKEQFF

d_call: TRBD2
v_call: TRBV28
j_call: TRBJ2-5
cdr3_aa: CASSLVASGALRRETQYF

d_call: TRBD2
v_call: TRBV28
j_call: TRBJ2-5
cdr3_aa: CASSPGTKLQETQYF

d_call: TRBD2
v_call: TRBV4-1
j_call: TRBJ2-1
cdr3_aa: CASSPNGLAGGFEQFF

d_call: NA
v_call: TRBV20-1
j_call: TRBJ2-5
cdr3_aa: CSAQYVEGETQYF

d_call: NA
v_call: TRBV5-1
j_call: TRBJ2-3
cdr3_aa: CASSLEYGSTDTQYF

d_call: NA
v_call: TRBV27
j_call: TRBJ2-6
cdr3_aa: CASSFFTSGANVLTF

d_call: NA
v_call: TRBV29-1
j_call: TRBJ2-3
cdr3_aa: CSVLRLVADTQYF

d_call: NA
v_call: TRBV6-2/TRBV6-3
j_call: TRBJ2-7
cdr3_aa: CASRPRRGRSYYEQYF

d_call: NA
v_call: TRBV3-1
j_call: TRBJ2-1
cdr3_aa: CASSPGTLNNEQFF

d_call: TRBD2
v_call: TRBV20-1
j_call: TRBJ2-7
cdr3_aa: CSASHPGTSGRAEQYF

d_call: TRBD2
v_call: TRBV12-5
j_call: TRBJ2-1
cdr3_aa: CASGFTSEYNEQFF

d_call: TRBD2
v_call: TRBV30
j_call: TRBJ2-3
cdr3_aa: CAWSATAGEPDTQYF

d_call: NA
v_call: TRBV5-1
j_call: TRBJ1-3
cdr3_aa: CASSLAASRNTIYF

d_call: NA
v_call: TRBV30
j_call: TRBJ2-3
cdr3_aa: CAWRDIDTQYF

d_call: NA
v_call: TRBV21-1
j_call: TRBJ2-7
cdr3_aa: CASSPRKGPMYEQYF

d_call: NA
v_call: TRBV12-3/TRBV12-4
j_call: TRBJ2-1
cdr3_aa: CASSLRWEIHNEQFF

d_call: NA
v_call: TRBV15
j_call: TRBJ2-7
cdr3_aa: CATSRDLADRNEQYF

d_call: NA
v_call: TRBV18
j_call: TRBJ2-7
cdr3_aa: CASSPLETIYEQYF

d_call: TRBD1
v_call: TRBV29-1
j_call: TRBJ1-2
cdr3_aa: CSVGGQIAPVTF

d_call: NA
v_call: TRBV11-2
j_call: TRBJ2-5
cdr3_aa: CASSPGQLKRAGRETQYF

d_call: NA
v_call: TRBV12-3/TRBV12-4
j_call: TRBJ2-3
cdr3_aa: CAGSRGADTQYF

d_call: NA
v_call: TRBV4-1
j_call: TRBJ2-2
cdr3_aa: CASSPVSGGGMNTGELFF

d_call: NA
v_call: TRBV20-1
j_call: TRBJ2-5
cdr3_aa: CSARARPRVGETQYF

d_call: NA
v_call: TRBV7-9
j_call: TRBJ1-1
cdr3_aa: CASSLVGGDTEAFF

d_call: NA
v_call: TRBV5-5
j_call: TRBJ1-5
cdr3_aa: CASGPEPANQPQHF

d_call: TRBD1
v_call: TRBV20-1
j_call: TRBJ2-1
cdr3_aa: CSATVPDRASDEQFF

d_call: NA
v_call: TRBV5-1
j_call: TRBJ2-1
cdr3_aa: CASSSAGDSYNEQFF

d_call: NA
v_call: TRBV12-3/TRBV12-4
j_call: TRBJ1-5
cdr3_aa: CASSFGGRTLSNQPQHF

d_call: NA
v_call: TRBV3-1
j_call: TRBJ2-1
cdr3_aa: CASSQDWVPQFF

d_call: TRBD2
v_call: TRBV28
j_call: TRBJ2-3
cdr3_aa: CASSASLAVGTQYF

d_call: NA
v_call: TRBV20-1
j_call: TRBJ1-5
cdr3_aa: CSATLRQANQPQHF

d_call: NA
v_call: TRBV4-1
j_call: TRBJ2-5
cdr3_aa: CASSQGAGTRQETQYF

d_call: NA
v_call: TRBV20-1
j_call: TRBJ1-2
cdr3_aa: CSASNRDLANYGYTF

d_call: NA
v_call: TRBV6-1
j_call: TRBJ2-1
cdr3_aa: CATTGYDSYNEQFF

d_call: TRBD1
v_call: TRBV29-1
j_call: TRBJ2-1
cdr3_aa: CSVRTGWGNEQFF

d_call: NA
v_call: TRBV28
j_call: TRBJ2-7
cdr3_aa: CASSFGEYEQYF

d_call: NA
v_call: TRBV4-1
j_call: TRBJ1-1
cdr3_aa: CASSHLGGLRGAFF

d_call: NA
v_call: TRBV7-9
j_call: TRBJ2-1
cdr3_aa: CASRPANQDLNEQFF

d_call: TRBD2
v_call: TRBV5-6
j_call: TRBJ2-7
cdr3_aa: CASSFEGLAYYEQYF

d_call: NA
v_call: TRBV12-3/TRBV12-4
j_call: TRBJ1-1
cdr3_aa: CASILGLNTEAFF

d_call: NA
v_call: TRBV10-3
j_call: TRBJ2-7
cdr3_aa: CAISEGFYKPYEQYF